These 5 T cell receptor beta chains originate from one sample sequenced in a study of post-analysis software for immune sequencing data. Notes on the study in general: Several TRBV segments (TRBV5-6, TRBV5-1 and TRBV20-1 among them) occurred more frequently in patients than in controls.

These receptors' antigens are unknown. Sequencing libraries made from TCR beta cDNA carried unique molecular identifiers. TCRdb re-analysed the PCR reads in MiXCR, keeping a single row per CDR3 protein. This sample has hundreds of thousands of distinct CDR3 sequences; around 44% occur once, and the top ten carry about 1.8%. Sequencing input: blood. These receptor sequences come from a girl between 5 and 17 years old with multiple sclerosis.

This clonotype showed up just a few times. V usage is TRBV6-5 and J usage is TRBJ1-2, with D possibly matching TRBD1 (5 bases). The CDR3 is 13 residues long. The germline CDR1 and CDR2 sequences are MNHEY and SVGAGI. V lost 5 bases and J 2 bases, leaving 9 bases between the germline ends. CDR3 protein: CASSEQGNYGYTF. The DNA for the CDR3 is TGTGCCAGCAGTGAGCAGGGAAACTATGGCTACACCTTC.

This chain uses TRBV12-3 or TRBV12-4 with TRBJ2-1; no reliable D call. CDR3 length: 14 amino acids. Trimming shortened V by 3 bases and J by 6 bases, and 12 bases separated the two germline ends. The CDR3 here is CASSLKEPPNEQFF. CDR3 in DNA: TGTGCCAGCAGTTTGAAAGAGCCCCCCAATGAGCAGTTCTTC.

There are a few counts of this clonotype. The chain's CDR3 is CASQSRGELFF. Written as DNA, the CDR3 is TGTGCCAGCCAATCCCGCGGGGAGCTGTTTTTT. V gene TRBV12-3 or TRBV12-4 combines with J gene TRBJ2-2; D unresolved. The CDR3 totals 11 residues. Trimming took off 8 bases at V and 7 bases at J, with 8 bases between the two ends.

This clonotype was counted between two and nine times. The V and J genes are TRBV4-1 and TRBJ2-4, with D perhaps given as TRBD1 or TRBD2 (6 bases each). Judging by the DNA end, TRBJ2-7 fits better; the J call may be wrong. Germline CDR1 MGHRA, CDR2 YSYEKL. The CDR3 sequence is 13 residues long. This CDR3 reads CASSQGGAREQYF. As DNA, the CDR3 is TGCGCCAGCAGCCAAGGGGGGGCTCGCGAGCAGTACTTC.

V and J are TRBV19 and TRBJ2-4; D is possibly TRBD1 or TRBD2 (6 bases each). V was clipped by 7 bases and J by 9 bases, with 19 bases between them. Germline CDR1 LNHDA, CDR2 SQIVND (reference sequence). CDR3 size: 14 residues. In nucleotides, the CDR3 is TGTGCCAGTACAGAGGGGGGATCAAAAGGCATTCAGTACTTC. Encoded protein: CASTEGGSKGIQYF.